This is a list of T cell receptor beta chains from one sample in a study of T cell repertoires in cytomegalovirus infection. Via MiXCR, TCRdb re-called the reads, giving one row per CDR3 protein. The sample has 450,000 to 600,000 distinct CDR3 sequences; approximately 46% are singletons. Antigen specificity for these receptors is unknown. The input for sequencing was cultured PBMCs, taken from culture after CMV antigen stimulation. These receptors all stem from a human donor in good health (CMV status not recorded). Some clones in this sample may be carry-over from other donors' samples. CDR3s include the opening cysteine and the closing phenylalanine or tryptophan. A D gene is named only where the DNA matches it firmly. Clone sizes are given selectively: once, few, many, or a class where the clone is expanded.

J: TRBJ2-5
size: NA
V: TRBV7-9
D: TRBD2
CDR3: CASSFTSGQTQYF
DNA: TGTGCCAGCAGCTTCACTAGCGGGCAGACCCAGTACTTC

J: TRBJ2-3
size: few
V: TRBV12-3/TRBV12-4
D: NA
CDR3: CASSFGRSLANTQYF
DNA: TGTGCCAGCAGTTTCGGGCGCTCGCTTGCAAATACGCAGTATTTT

J: TRBJ2-7
size: NA
V: TRBV7-9
D: TRBD2
CDR3: CASSFGGDPIYEQYF
DNA: TGTGCCAGCAGCTTCGGGGGGGACCCTATCTACGAGCAGTACTTC

J: TRBJ1-4
size: few
V: TRBV7-2
D: NA
CDR3: CASSKSTANEKLFF
DNA: TGTGCCAGCAGCAAGAGTACGGCAAATGAAAAACTGTTTTTT

J: TRBJ1-1
size: NA
V: TRBV6-1
D: TRBD1
CDR3: CASSRDRLRLNTEAFF
DNA: TGTGCCAGCAGTCGGGACAGGTTACGGTTGAACACTGAAGCTTTCTTT

J: TRBJ1-4
size: once
V: TRBV24-1
D: NA
CDR3: CATSAGPNVGEKLFF
DNA: TGTGCCACCAGTGCGGGACCTAATGTAGGTGAAAAACTGTTTTTT

J: TRBJ2-1
size: NA
V: TRBV7-2
D: NA
CDR3: CASGGAPYNEQFF
DNA: TGTGCCAGCGGTGGAGCTCCCTACAATGAGCAGTTCTTC

J: TRBJ2-7
size: once
V: TRBV11-2
D: NA
CDR3: CASSLLGPASGLYEQYF
DNA: TGTGCCAGCAGCTTGTTAGGCCCAGCTTCAGGCTTATACGAGCAGTACTTC

J: TRBJ2-1
size: NA
V: TRBV20-1
D: NA
CDR3: CSAQNEQFF
DNA: TGCAGTGCCCAAAATGAGCAGTTCTTC

J: TRBJ2-5
size: few
V: TRBV7-2
D: TRBD2
CDR3: CASSPEGLAGGRYQETQYF
DNA: TGTGCCAGCAGCCCGGAGGGACTAGCGGGAGGACGGTACCAAGAGACCCAGTACTTC

J: TRBJ2-2
size: NA
V: TRBV11-2
D: NA
CDR3: CASSSTSGTVVTGELFF
DNA: TGTGCCAGCAGCTCTACAAGCGGGACAGTGGTGACCGGGGAGCTGTTTTTT

J: TRBJ1-1
size: few
V: TRBV12-3/TRBV12-4
D: NA
CDR3: CASSLYNHTEAFF
DNA: TGTGCCAGCAGTTTGTATAATCACACTGAAGCTTTCTTT

J: TRBJ1-1
size: once
V: TRBV20-1
D: NA
CDR3: CSARDPQQDTEAFF
DNA: TGCAGTGCTAGAGATCCCCAACAGGATACTGAAGCTTTCTTT

J: TRBJ2-1
size: NA
V: TRBV20-1
D: TRBD2
CDR3: CSVGSSGSVRSYNEQFF
DNA: TGCAGTGTCGGCTCTAGCGGGAGTGTAAGGTCCTACAATGAGCAGTTCTTC

J: TRBJ2-3
size: NA
V: TRBV28
D: TRBD2
CDR3: CASSPRGLAGGRVDTQYF
DNA: TGTGCCAGCAGCCCACGCGGACTAGCGGGGGGGAGGGTAGATACGCAGTATTTT

J: TRBJ2-1
size: NA
V: TRBV7-4
D: NA
CDR3: CASSLQGLVAQFF
DNA: TGTGCCAGCAGCTTACAGGGCCTTGTAGCGCAGTTCTTC

J: TRBJ2-1
size: NA
V: TRBV5-4
D: TRBD2
CDR3: CASSPSGGAHRSEQFF
DNA: TGTGCCAGCAGCCCGAGCGGGGGGGCCCACAGGTCTGAGCAGTTCTTC

J: TRBJ1-6
size: NA
V: TRBV27
D: NA
CDR3: CASSPRPNSPLHF
DNA: TGTGCCAGCAGCCCACGGCCCAATTCACCCCTCCACTTT

J: TRBJ1-3
size: NA
V: TRBV7-8
D: NA
CDR3: CASSFDSSGNTIYF
DNA: TGTGCCAGCAGCTTCGATTCCTCTGGAAACACCATATATTTT

J: TRBJ2-5
size: NA
V: TRBV30
D: NA
CDR3: CAWSPRAQWGETQYF
DNA: TGTGCCTGGAGTCCCCGGGCCCAGTGGGGAGAGACCCAGTACTTC

J: TRBJ2-4
size: few
V: TRBV6-1
D: NA
CDR3: CASSEWQVKNIQYF
DNA: TGTGCCAGCAGTGAGTGGCAGGTCAAAAACATTCAGTACTTC

J: TRBJ1-3
size: NA
V: TRBV6-5
D: NA
CDR3: CASTQNRVLPNTIYF
DNA: TGTGCCAGCACTCAGAACAGGGTCTTACCAAACACCATATATTTT

J: TRBJ2-7
size: NA
V: TRBV12-3/TRBV12-4
D: TRBD1
CDR3: CASSPRTGGGYEQYF
DNA: TGTGCCAGCAGCCCTCGGACAGGGGGCGGGTACGAGCAGTACTTC

J: TRBJ1-5
size: NA
V: TRBV6-1
D: NA
CDR3: CASKSGKVGQPQHF
DNA: TGTGCCAGCAAATCAGGGAAGGTGGGGCAGCCCCAGCATTTT

J: TRBJ2-2
size: many
V: TRBV6-1
D: TRBD2
CDR3: CASRGWTSLGELFF
DNA: TGTGCCAGCAGGGGCTGGACTAGTCTCGGGGAGCTGTTTTTT

J: TRBJ2-5
size: NA
V: TRBV15
D: TRBD2
CDR3: CATSRDLGREETQYF
DNA: TGTGCCACCAGCAGAGATCTGGGGCGGGAGGAGACCCAGTACTTC

J: TRBJ2-5
size: NA
V: TRBV29-1
D: NA
CDR3: CSVVRGRGETQYF
DNA: TGCAGCGTTGTTCGGGGGCGTGGGGAGACCCAGTACTTC

J: TRBJ1-4
size: NA
V: TRBV19
D: NA
CDR3: CASSIGRSTNEKLFF
DNA: TGTGCCAGTAGTATTGGGCGGTCAACTAATGAAAAACTGTTTTTT

J: TRBJ1-5
size: NA
V: TRBV5-4
D: TRBD1
CDR3: CASSRQGESQPQHF
DNA: TGTGCCAGCAGCCGACAGGGGGAAAGTCAGCCCCAGCATTTT

J: TRBJ2-7
size: NA
V: TRBV5-1
D: TRBD2
CDR3: CASSLAVRGGEDEQYF
DNA: TGCGCCAGCAGCTTGGCGGTGCGGGGGGGCGAGGACGAGCAGTACTTC

J: TRBJ2-2
size: NA
V: TRBV12-3/TRBV12-4
D: NA
CDR3: CASSFRGKTHDTGELFF
DNA: TGTGCCAGCAGTTTTCGAGGGAAAACCCATGATACCGGGGAGCTGTTTTTT

J: TRBJ2-4
size: NA
V: TRBV7-3
D: NA
CDR3: CASSDNSKNIQYF
DNA: TGTGCCAGCTCGGACAATAGCAAAAACATTCAGTACTTC

J: TRBJ2-3
size: NA
V: TRBV4-3
D: NA
CDR3: CASSQARGLLTDTQYF
DNA: TGCGCCAGCAGCCAAGCCCGAGGACTTCTCACAGATACGCAGTATTTT

J: TRBJ1-5
size: few
V: TRBV6-2/TRBV6-3
D: NA
CDR3: CASSFRSNQPQHF
DNA: TGTGCCAGCAGTTTTAGGAGCAATCAGCCCCAGCATTTT

J: TRBJ2-7
size: NA
V: TRBV6-6
D: NA
CDR3: CASQDSALTEQYF
DNA: TGTGCCAGCCAGGACAGCGCCCTAACCGAGCAGTACTTC

J: TRBJ2-3
size: NA
V: TRBV3-1
D: TRBD1
CDR3: CASSQDRGTVTDTQYF
DNA: TGTGCCAGCAGCCAAGATAGGGGGACAGTCACAGATACGCAGTATTTT

J: TRBJ1-1
size: NA
V: TRBV4-1
D: NA
CDR3: CASSQAGLGTEAFF
DNA: TGCGCCAGCAGCCAGGCGGGGTTGGGCACTGAAGCTTTCTTT

J: TRBJ2-3
size: once
V: TRBV6-8
D: NA
CDR3: CAIRKTSTDTQYF
DNA: TGTGCCATCAGGAAGACTAGCACAGATACGCAGTATTTT

J: TRBJ1-1
size: few
V: TRBV29-1
D: NA
CDR3: CSVGSGLNTEAFF
DNA: TGCAGCGTTGGTTCGGGCTTGAACACTGAAGCTTTCTTT

J: TRBJ1-1
size: NA
V: TRBV2
D: TRBD1
CDR3: CASSSTSDRDEEAFF
DNA: TGTGCCAGCAGTTCAACCTCTGACAGGGACGAAGAAGCTTTCTTT

J: TRBJ1-3
size: NA
V: TRBV10-3
D: NA
CDR3: CAISYDSSGNTIYF
DNA: TGTGCCATCAGCTACGACAGCTCTGGAAACACCATATATTTT

J: TRBJ2-7
size: NA
V: TRBV9
D: TRBD2
CDR3: CASSVSPGLVYEQYF
DNA: TGTGCCAGCAGCGTAAGTCCCGGACTAGTCTACGAGCAGTACTTC

J: TRBJ1-6
size: NA
V: TRBV7-2
D: NA
CDR3: CASSLGGPLHF
DNA: TGTGCCAGCAGCTTAGGAGGACCCCTCCACTTT

J: TRBJ1-5
size: few
V: TRBV7-9
D: NA
CDR3: CASSLGSVNQPQHF
DNA: TGTGCCAGCAGCTTAGGTTCAGTGAATCAGCCCCAGCATTTT

J: TRBJ2-3
size: few
V: TRBV12-3/TRBV12-4
D: NA
CDR3: CASSFAVGAQYF
DNA: TGTGCCAGCAGTTTTGCCGTCGGGGCGCAGTATTTT

J: TRBJ1-1
size: NA
V: TRBV10-3
D: NA
CDR3: CATGLGGAGDTEAFF
DNA: TGTGCCACCGGCCTAGGAGGGGCCGGGGACACTGAAGCTTTCTTT

J: TRBJ2-3
size: few
V: TRBV7-2
D: TRBD2
CDR3: CASSGGVAVQGTQYF
DNA: TGTGCCAGCAGCGGGGGGGTAGCGGTCCAGGGTACGCAGTATTTT

J: TRBJ2-1
size: NA
V: TRBV12-3/TRBV12-4
D: NA
CDR3: CASSSGRLTFPTRQFF
DNA: TGTGCCAGCAGTTCCGGACGTCTCACCTTTCCTACGCGGCAGTTCTTC